These 27 T cell receptor beta chains came from one sample sequenced in a study of technical replicates of blood from a handful of donors. Assay used: immunoSEQ multiplex PCR; TCRdb lists only in-frame clones, some missing. The data hold about 73,000 clones, with 90% observed a single time. Sequencing was performed on PBMCs. The receptors derive from a human donor in good health. Some clones in this sample may be carry-over from other donors' samples.

The V and J genes are TRBV10-3 and TRBJ1-1; D gene unclear. The CDR3 totals 12 residues. The V end lost 6 bases, the J end lost 11 bases, and 16 bases lay between the germline ends. Germline V gives CDR1 ENHRY, CDR2 SYGVKD. This CDR3 is CAISGSNDPAFF. The DNA for the CDR3 is TGTGCCATCAGCGGGAGTAATGATCCGGCTTTCTTT.

This clone was detected only once. This sequence joins TRBV7-2 and TRBJ2-1; D might be TRBD2 (5 bases). V shed 3 bases and J shed 4 bases, with 13 bases lying between them. This CDR3 has 15 residues. The germline gives CDR1 SGHTA, CDR2 FQGNSA. The CDR3 nucleotides are TGTGCCAGCAGCTTTAATCTAGCCAAGTACAATGAGCAGTTCTTC. It translates to CASSFNLAKYNEQFF.

The rearrangement links TRBV6-5 to TRBJ2-3, with 10 bases identical to TRBD1. CDR1 is MNHEY and CDR2 is SVGAGI in the germline V gene. J gave up 4 bases and V 8 bases, and 6 bases lay outside the gene matches. The CDR3 runs to 14 residues. CDR3 in DNA: TGTGCCAGCCTTGACAGGGGGCGCGCAGATACGCAGTATTTT. This sequence encodes CASLDRGRADTQYF.

The chain uses TRBV5-1 and TRBJ2-7; D might be TRBD2 (7 bases). The CDR3 is 19 amino acids. V was trimmed by 2 bases and J by 4 bases, leaving 28 bases between them. Per the germline V gene, CDR1 is SGHRS and CDR2 is YFSETQ. CDR3 loop: CASSFEREGVAEIPYEQYF. The CDR3 DNA follows: TGCGCCAGCAGCTTCGAAAGGGAGGGGGTTGCAGAGATACCATACGAGCAGTACTTC.

The chain couples TRBV13 to TRBJ2-5; 7 bases map to TRBD2. With 4 bases clipped from V and 5 bases from J, the junction kept 7 bases outside the gene matches. CDR3 length: 14 residues. CDR1 is PRHDT and CDR2 is FYEKMQ in the germline V gene (reference sequence). The CDR3 region is CASSSRAGAETQYF. In DNA, the CDR3 is TGTGCCAGCAGCTCCCGCGCGGGAGCGGAGACCCAGTACTTC.

The J gene is TRBJ2-1, the V gene TRBV7-6; possible D gene TRBD2, 6 bases. The germline V gene encodes CDR1 SGHVS and CDR2 FNYEAQ. V gave up 0 bases and J gave up 7 bases, with 16 bases separating them. The CDR3 is made up of 16 amino acids. In DNA, the CDR3 is TGTGCCAGCAGCTTAGCGTTTTTCGGGGGTGAAAATGAGCAGTTCTTC. Amino acids: CASSLAFFGGENEQFF. Together with reference TRBV7-6 and TRBJ2-1, the CDR3 gives the full variable domain: GAGVSQSPRYKVTKRGQDVALRCDPISGHVSLYWYRQALGQGPEFLTYFNYEAQQDKSGLPNDRFSAERPEGSISTLTIQRTEQRDSAMYRCASSLAFFGGENEQFFGPGTRLTVL.

There are many counts of this clone. The J gene is TRBJ1-6, the V gene TRBV6-1, with 8 bases that match TRBD1. The V gene's germline CDR1 is MNHNS and CDR2 SASEGT. Unmatched junction bases numbered 7, after V lost 2 bases and J lost 10 bases. The CDR3 is 15 amino acids. CDR3 bases: TGTGCCAGCAGTGAAACAGGGGGAAGTCGATCACCCCTCCACTTT. Protein: CASSETGGSRSPLHF.

This clone was seen once. The chain employs TRBV13 and TRBJ1-2; 7 bases are a match to TRBD1. Losses at the gene ends were 0 bases for V and 6 bases for J; bases not matched to a gene: 1. In germline, CDR1 is PRHDT, CDR2 FYEKMQ (reference sequence). There are 13 residues in the CDR3. CDR3 loop: CASSLGQGNGYTF. The CDR3 DNA reads as TGTGCCAGCAGCTTAGGACAGGGGAATGGCTACACCTTC.

This rearrangement joins TRBV15 to TRBJ1-2; 8 positions match TRBD1. Germline assignment: CDR1 LNHNV and CDR2 YYDKDF (reference sequence). This CDR3 comprises 15 residues. V shed 0 bases and J 6 bases; nucleotides not matched to a gene: 6. CDR3 amino acids: CATSRDRQGQDGYTF. The DNA of the CDR3 is TGTGCCACCAGCAGAGATAGGCAGGGACAGGATGGCTACACCTTC.

This clone has more than one count but fewer than ten. The V and J genes are TRBV2 and TRBJ2-7; 10 bases line up with TRBD1. CDR1 is SNHLY, CDR2 FYNNEI, per germline. Trimming at V came to 7 bases and at J to 5 bases, leaving 11 bases not matched to a gene. The CDR3 sequence is 15 residues long. CDR3 sequence reads: CASKPPGQGIHEQYF. The CDR3 DNA reads as TGTGCCAGCAAGCCGCCGGGACAGGGGATCCACGAGCAGTACTTC.

The V call is TRBV19, the J call TRBJ1-4; D might be TRBD1 (6 bases). The germline CDR1 and CDR2 sequences are LNHDA and SQIVND (reference sequence). V gave up 4 bases and J gave up 2 bases, with 14 bases separating them. The CDR3 runs to 16 residues. The chain's CDR3 is CASSTSAGATNEKLFF. The CDR3 DNA follows: TGTGCCAGTAGTACCAGCGCGGGGGCGACTAATGAAAAACTGTTTTTT.

This chain joins TRBV7-2 and TRBJ2-1; weak D call: TRBD1 (7 bases). Looked up from germline, CDR1 is SGHTA and CDR2 is FQGNSA. Trimming left V 5 bases short and J 5 bases short, with 16 bases between. The CDR3 has 15 amino acids. The CDR3 sequence is CASSTQGGYHNEQFF. The CDR3 DNA sequence: TGTGCCAGCAGCACTCAGGGGGGCTACCACAATGAGCAGTTCTTC.

This clone was recorded only once. This sequence joins TRBV9 and TRBJ2-1; TRBD2 matches at 12 bases. V lost 4 bases, J lost 7 bases, and 0 bases stayed unmatched. Germline V gives CDR1 SGDLS, CDR2 YYNGEE. The CDR3 covers 13 residues. The CDR3 is CASSLAGGNEQFF. The CDR3 DNA follows: TGTGCCAGCAGCCTAGCGGGAGGGAATGAGCAGTTCTTC. Full variable domain (remainder filled in from reference TRBV9 and TRBJ2-1): DSGVTQTPKHLITATGQRVTLRCSPRSGDLSVYWYQQSLDQGLQFLIQYYNGEERAKGNILERFSAQQFPDLHSELNLSSLELGDSALYFCASSLAGGNEQFFGPGTRLTVL.

This rearrangement joins TRBV19 to TRBJ2-7; the match to TRBD1 covers 8 bases. The J segment lost 7 bases and the V segment lost 5 bases, leaving 7 bases of the junction unmatched. This CDR3 contains 13 residues. The germline gives CDR1 LNHDA, CDR2 SQIVND (reference sequence). In DNA, the CDR3 is TGTGCCAGTAGTGCGACAGGGGTGGGGGAGCAGTACTTC. Its translation is CASSATGVGEQYF.

DNA of the CDR3: TGTGCCAGCAGCTTAGGGCTGGGGAGCTCCTACAATGAGCAGTTCTTC. Amino acids: CASSLGLGSSYNEQFF. The chain employs TRBV7-2 and TRBJ2-1; D may be TRBD2 (5 bases). CDR1 is SGHTA and CDR2 is FQGNSA in the germline V gene. This CDR3 is built from 16 residues. Trimming shortened V by 1 base and J by 0 bases, and 10 bases separated the two germline ends. The complete variable domain, with remaining parts taken from reference TRBV7-2 and TRBJ2-1, reads GAGVSQSPSNKVTEKGKDVELRCDPISGHTALYWYRQSLGQGLEFLIYFQGNSAPDKSGLPSDRFSAERTGGSVSTLTIQRTQQEDSAVYLCASSLGLGSSYNEQFFGPGTRLTVL.

Comments on this clone: Other nucleotide sequences in the sample specify the same CDR3. The gene calls are TRBV15 and TRBJ2-3; D is perhaps TRBD2 (6 bases). CDR3 length: 14 amino acids. Germline V CDR1 and CDR2: LNHNV, YYDKDF (reference sequence). Trimming removed 3 bases at V and 2 bases at J, with 9 bases between. Here the CDR3 reads CATSRGGLTDTQYF. Here the CDR3 DNA reads TGTGCCACCAGCAGGGGGGGACTCACAGATACGCAGTATTTT.

This chain uses TRBV30 with TRBJ1-1; tentative D call: TRBD1 (5 bases). V was trimmed by 3 bases and J by 5 bases, leaving 13 bases between them. Germline lookup yields CDR1 GTSNPN and CDR2 SVGIG (reference sequence). The CDR3 extends over 13 amino acids. For the CDR3, the DNA is TGTGCCTGGAGACCTCGGGGGAATACTGAAGCTTTCTTT. It yields the protein CAWRPRGNTEAFF.

This clone was detected only once. The genes are TRBV5-4 and TRBJ2-1, with 7 bases aligning to TRBD2. Germline V gives CDR1 SGHNT, CDR2 YYREEE (reference sequence). Germline trimming cut 4 bases from V and 10 bases from J; bases unmatched to any gene: 8. The CDR3 consists of 13 residues. The CDR3 loop reads CASSTSGGLEQFF. In nucleotides, the CDR3 is TGTGCCAGCAGCACTTCCGGGGGGTTGGAGCAGTTCTTC.

The chain carries TRBV27 and TRBJ2-2; weak D call: TRBD1 (5 bases). The germline V gene has CDR1 MNHEY and CDR2 SMNVEV (reference sequence). Trimming cost V 6 bases and J 7 bases, with 15 bases left between them. The CDR3 is 14 residues long. CDR3 residues: CASSWGRAGGELFF. The DNA of the CDR3 is TGTGCCAGCAGCTGGGGCAGGGCTGGCGGGGAGCTGTTTTTT.

V gene TRBV10-3 combines with J gene TRBJ2-7, with 8 bases aligning to TRBD1. The ends lost 6 bases at V and 0 bases at J; junction bases unmatched: 10. This CDR3 is 16 amino acids long. Per the germline V gene, CDR1 is ENHRY and CDR2 is SYGVKD. As DNA, the CDR3 is TGTGCCATCAGGACCCGACAGGGGAACTTCTCCTACGAGCAGTACTTC. Residues: CAIRTRQGNFSYEQYF.

This clone was seen a handful of times. The chain recombines TRBV6-7 with TRBJ1-6; weak D call: TRBD1 (6 bases). TRBV6-7 is an ORF; its function is uncertain. Trimming shortened V by 6 bases and J by 15 bases, and 15 bases separated the two germline ends. This CDR3 region has 12 residues. DNA for the CDR3: TGTGCCAGCAGCAATAAACTCAGGGGCCTCCACTTT. It yields the protein CASSNKLRGLHF.

V is TRBV18 and J is TRBJ2-1; possible D gene TRBD1, 5 bases. In germline, CDR1 is KGHSH, CDR2 LQKENI. The CDR3 is 14 amino acids. Between the trimmed V and J ends, which lost 6 bases and 9 bases, there was a span of 18 bases. CDR3 protein: CASSPKSQGTEQFF. DNA for the CDR3: TGTGCCAGCTCCCCGAAGAGCCAGGGCACTGAGCAGTTCTTC.

J is TRBJ2-6 and V is TRBV30; TRBD2 matches 9 bases. The CDR3 totals 18 residues. Trimming removed 0 bases from V and 4 bases from J; junction bases left unmatched: 10. Germline V lookup: CDR1 GTSNPN, CDR2 SVGIG (reference sequence). The CDR3 DNA reads TGTGCCTGGAGTGTACTAGGCGGGAGGGCCACGGGGGCCAACGTCCTGACTTTC. Its protein product is CAWSVLGGRATGANVLTF.

The V gene is TRBV4-1, the J gene TRBJ2-2, with 7 bases fitting TRBD1. The CDR3 is 17 residues long. Germline loops: CDR1 MGHRA, CDR2 YSYEKL. J was trimmed by 4 bases and V by 4 bases; bases with no gene match: 12. CDR3 sequence: CASSRPPGDRTTGELFF. In DNA, the CDR3 is TGCGCCAGCAGCCGGCCACCCGGGGACAGAACCACCGGGGAGCTGTTTTTT.

The gene calls are TRBV10-3 and TRBJ2-1, with D perhaps TRBD2 (6 bases). The V gene's germline CDR1 is ENHRY and CDR2 SYGVKD. The CDR3 is made up of 15 amino acids. The germline V and J ends were trimmed by 4 bases and 7 bases, with 17 bases remaining between them. The CDR3: CAISAPGLAWNEQFF. DNA for the CDR3: TGTGCCATCAGTGCCCCGGGACTGGCCTGGAATGAGCAGTTCTTC.

The chain uses TRBV5-6 and TRBJ1-2; unclear D gene. V was cut by 0 bases and J by 0 bases, with 12 bases left in between. There are 16 residues in the CDR3. CDR1 and CDR2 (germline): SGHDT, YYEEEE. In DNA, the CDR3 is TGTGCCAGCAGCTTGGGTATTTTGCTAACTAACTATGGCTACACCTTC. Translating it yields CASSLGILLTNYGYTF.

The genes are TRBV7-6 and TRBJ1-1, with D unclear. Germline CDR1 and CDR2: SGHVS and FNYEAQ. CDR3 length equals 13 residues. V was shortened by 5 bases and J by 1 base, with 8 bases between the two germline ends. The DNA for the CDR3 is TGTGCCAGCAGCCACCAGGAGAACACTGAAGCTTTCTTT. It is translated as CASSHQENTEAFF.